Following are 25 T cell receptor beta chains from one sample sequenced in a study of CD8+CD57+ T cells in acquired aplastic anemia. Patients included in sequencing had previously demonstrated CD8+CD57+ cell expansion by flow cytometry. The study profiled TCR beta VDJ and CDR3 using genomic DNA as template. TCRdb reprocessed the reads with MiXCR, giving one entry per CDR3 protein. This table holds 450,000 to 600,000 distinct CDR3 sequences, around 32% found once. Sequenced: sorted CD4+, CD8+, or CD8+CD57+ T cells (not recorded which) from PBMCs. The origin of the receptors is a human donor with aplastic anemia.

This sequence joins TRBV2 and TRBJ1-2; TRBD1 agrees at 7 bases. The CDR3 consists of 16 residues. Germline assignment: CDR1 SNHLY and CDR2 FYNNEI. The junction had 16 bases not matched to a gene; V was cut back by 5 bases and J by 7 bases. The CDR3 DNA follows: TGTGCCAGCAGTTCCTTACGACAGGGACATAAGCTTGGCTACACCTTC. Its translation: CASSSLRQGHKLGYTF.

As to this clonotype: With a much larger clone just one base away, this may be a read error. The genes are TRBV25-1 and TRBJ1-2; a weak D match, TRBD1 (6 bases). Looked up from germline, CDR1 is MGHDK and CDR2 is SYGVNS. The CDR3 has 13 residues. CDR3 loop: CASSLKGSGGYAF. CDR3 coding DNA: TGTGCCAGCAGCTTAAAGGGGTCGGGGGGCTACGCCTTC.

This clonotype was detected many times. The V call is TRBV9, the J call TRBJ2-5, with D perhaps matching TRBD1 or TRBD2 (5 bases each). From germline, CDR1 is SGDLS and CDR2 YYNGEE. V lost 3 bases and J 0 bases, leaving 9 bases between the germline ends. The CDR3 extends over 14 amino acids. The CDR3 nucleotides are TGTGCCAGCAGCGCAGGGACGTACCAAGAGACCCAGTACTTC. Translated: CASSAGTYQETQYF.

This clonotype was detected ten times or more. The chain uses TRBV6-5 and TRBJ1-2, with unresolved D. The germline V and J ends were trimmed by 4 bases and 5 bases, with 8 bases remaining between them. The CDR3 length is 12 residues. Per germline, CDR1 MNHEY and CDR2 SVGAGI. The CDR3 is CASSSSPYGYTF. The CDR3 DNA is TGTGCCAGCAGTTCGTCACCTTATGGCTACACCTTC.

The sample holds many counts of this clonotype. The J gene is TRBJ2-7, the V gene TRBV4-3; a possible D gene is TRBD1 (6 bases). V lost 3 bases to trimming and J lost 2 bases, with 14 bases between them. The CDR3 runs to 15 residues. The germline V gene has CDR1 LGHNA and CDR2 YSLEER. Here the CDR3 reads CASSQTDDRTYEQYF. The DNA of the CDR3 is TGCGCCAGCAGCCAGACGGATGACAGGACCTACGAGCAGTACTTC.

Notes on this clonotype: The germline gene is not matched at one end of the junction; a read error may be the cause. The chain uses TRBV7-9 and TRBJ2-5; 8 bases line up with TRBD2. The germline V gene has CDR1 SEHNR and CDR2 FQNEAQ (reference sequence). CDR3 length: 13 amino acids. In DNA, the CDR3 is TGTGCCAGCACCTTAGCGGGGCAAGAGACCCAGTACTTC. Protein product: CASTLAGQETQYF.

A few counts support this clonotype. This sequence may be a read error, since a much larger clone differs from it by one base. The J gene is TRBJ1-1, the V gene TRBV19; unclear D gene. Germline CDR1 and CDR2: LNHDA and SQIVND (reference sequence). Trimming shortened V by 3 bases and J by 3 bases, and 5 bases separated the two germline ends. This CDR3 comprises 12 residues. This chain's CDR3 is CASSMRDTEAFF. DNA for the CDR3: TGTGCCAGTAGTATGAGGGACACTGAAGCTTTCTTT.

CDR3 bases: TGTGCCAGCAGCTTAACCGGGGTCGGCACTGAAGCTTTCTTT. This gives the protein CASSLTGVGTEAFF. The J gene is TRBJ1-1, the V gene TRBV7-9, with D hard to call. Germline lookup yields CDR1 SEHNR and CDR2 FQNEAQ (reference sequence). The V end was cut by 2 bases, the J end by 4 bases, with 11 bases between. This CDR3 has 14 amino acids.

The table lists this clonotype with a few counts. The V gene is TRBV25-1, the J gene TRBJ2-3; maybe TRBD1 (7 bases). CDR3 size: 16 residues. V was trimmed by 6 bases and J by 1 base, leaving 17 bases between them. Germline lookup yields CDR1 MGHDK and CDR2 SYGVNS. The CDR3 DNA follows: TGTGCCAGCAGACCGACAGGGAGGTTGGGCACAGATACGCAGTATTTT. Translating gives CASRPTGRLGTDTQYF.

The table lists this clonotype with a few counts. At one of its ends the junction is not consistent with the germline gene, which may arise from a read error. The CDR3 region is CASSSLLLVVFSGNTIYF. The DNA for the CDR3 is TGTGCCAGCAGTTCCCTGTTGTTGGTGGTTTTCTCTGGAAACACCATATATTTT. V usage is TRBV10-3 and J usage is TRBJ1-3; no clear D. The germline V gene has CDR1 ENHRY and CDR2 SYGVKD. CDR3 length: 18 residues.

This clonotype was observed a handful of times. V is TRBV5-1 and J is TRBJ1-1; a weak D match, TRBD1 (5 bases). The CDR3 is 14 amino acids. Trimming cost V 0 bases and J 6 bases, with 12 bases left between them. Germline loops: CDR1 SGHRS, CDR2 YFSETQ. The CDR3 DNA reads as TGCGCCAGCAGCTTGGAAGGGGAGTTCGCTGAAGCTTTCTTT. Its protein is CASSLEGEFAEAFF. Variable domain in full (rest from reference TRBV5-1 and TRBJ1-1): KAGVTQTPRYLIKTRGQQVTLSCSPISGHRSVSWYQQTPGQGLQFLFEYFSETQRNKGNFPGRFSGRQFSNSRSEMNVSTLELGDSALYLCASSLEGEFAEAFFGQGTRLTVV.

This clonotype occurred a few times. V and J are TRBV20-1 and TRBJ2-7; 10 bases agree with TRBD2. V lost 6 bases and J lost 3; bases outside the gene matches: 20. The CDR3 is 18 residues long. The V gene's germline CDR1 is DFQATT and CDR2 SNEGSKA (reference sequence). The CDR3: CSARSTGGGSGGDYEQYF. DNA for the CDR3: TGCAGTGCCAGATCAACGGGCGGAGGGAGCGGGGGGGACTACGAGCAGTACTTC.

This rearrangement joins TRBV6-5 to TRBJ1-1; D gene unclear. The CDR3 sequence is 14 residues long. The V and J ends lost 2 bases and 1 base respectively, with 8 bases between them. The V gene's germline CDR1 is MNHEY and CDR2 SVGAGI. The CDR3 loop reads CASSYGVANTEAFF. In DNA, the CDR3 is TGTGCCAGCAGTTACGGTGTGGCGAACACTGAAGCTTTCTTT.

J is TRBJ1-2 and V is TRBV6-1; perhaps TRBD1 as D (5 bases). The CDR3 length is 15 residues. Germline CDR1 is MNHNS and CDR2 is SASEGT. Trimming left V 6 bases short and J 0 bases short, with 14 bases between. CDR3 nucleotides: TGTGCCAGCAGCCCCACGGGGGAGTCTAACTATGGCTACACCTTC. Translated: CASSPTGESNYGYTF.

As concerns this clonotype: Since a much larger clone is just one base distant, this may be a read error. J is TRBJ2-1 and V is TRBV2; 7 bases are a match to TRBD2. The CDR3 consists of 12 residues. The V and J ends lost 8 bases and 10 bases, in that order; junction bases with no gene match: 8. Looked up from germline, CDR1 is SNHLY and CDR2 is FYNNEI. This chain's CDR3 is CASAQTSAEQFF. In DNA, the CDR3 is TGTGCCAGCGCGCAAACTAGCGCCGAGCAGTTCTTC.

The J gene is TRBJ2-5, the V gene TRBV20-1, with a possible D match to TRBD1 (5 bases). V was pared by 5 bases and J by 2 bases, with 12 bases between. The V gene's germline CDR1 is DFQATT and CDR2 SNEGSKA (reference sequence). This CDR3 contains 13 residues. Written as DNA, the CDR3 is TGCAGTGCTCACCAGACAGTTCAAGAGACCCAGTACTTC. It specifies CSAHQTVQETQYF.

Concerning this clonotype: This may come from a read error, since a much larger clone is one base off. The rearrangement joins TRBV7-8 to TRBJ2-1; TRBD1 matches 9 bases. This CDR3 has 14 amino acids. CDR1 and CDR2 from the germline V gene are SGHVS and FQNEAQ. The trim removed 5 bases at V and 9 bases at J, leaving 8 bases unmatched. The CDR3 DNA sequence: TGTGCCAGCAGCCAGAGGGACAGGGCCAGTGAGCAGTTCTTC. It yields the protein CASSQRDRASEQFF.

The rearrangement uses TRBV11-3 and TRBJ2-1, with 11 positions matching TRBD2. The V gene end was trimmed by 2 bases and the J gene end by 8 bases; junction bases not matched to a gene: 2. CDR3 length equals 14 residues. CDR1 and CDR2 (germline): SGHNT, YENEEA. The CDR3 spells CASSLTSGGDEQFF. As DNA, the CDR3 is TGTGCCAGCAGCTTAACTAGCGGGGGTGATGAGCAGTTCTTC.

The V gene is TRBV2, the J gene TRBJ2-7; 8 bases agree with TRBD1. The germline V gene has CDR1 SNHLY and CDR2 FYNNEI. V was clipped by 4 bases and J by 3 bases; unmatched bases: 8. This CDR3 is 15 amino acids long. The CDR3 is CASSGQGPSIYEQYF. CDR3 sequence (DNA): TGTGCCAGCAGTGGACAGGGGCCTTCCATCTACGAGCAGTACTTC.

In this sample, this clonotype turned up many times. The CDR3 region has the DNA TGTGCCAGTAGTATAGTGGGGTGGGGGGGATCGGAAGCTTTCTTT. This translates into CASSIVGWGGSEAFF. The J gene is TRBJ1-1, the V gene TRBV19, with TRBD1 as a possible D gene (5 bases). V shed 1 base and J shed 8 bases, with 17 bases lying between them. CDR1 is LNHDA and CDR2 is SQIVND in the germline V gene (reference sequence). The CDR3 runs 15 residues.

The rearrangement joins TRBV18 to TRBJ1-5; tentatively, D is TRBD1 (5 bases). Germline V CDR1 and CDR2: KGHSH, LQKENI. The length of the CDR3 is 15 residues. Trimming stripped 1 base from V and 2 bases from J, with 9 bases between. The CDR3 region has the DNA TGTGCCAGCTCACCACTCGGCAGGGGCAATCAGCCCCAGCATTTT. It yields the protein CASSPLGRGNQPQHF.

The J gene is TRBJ2-7, the V gene TRBV7-2; no clear D. The CDR3 totals 13 residues. Germline V CDR1 and CDR2: SGHTA, FQGNSA. V was clipped by 5 bases and J by 7 bases, with 15 bases between them. CDR3 bases: TGTGCCAGCAGCCACAGACCGGAAAGGGAGCAGTACTTC. This sequence encodes CASSHRPEREQYF.

This sequence joins TRBV29-1 and TRBJ2-7; D call uncertain. The CDR3 extends over 11 amino acids. Germline values: CDR1 SQVTM, CDR2 ANQGSEA. The V gene lost 5 bases and the J gene lost 4 bases, with 9 bases spanning the gap. The CDR3 sequence is CSVLTHYEQYF. Written as DNA, the CDR3 is TGCAGCGTTCTGACACATTACGAGCAGTACTTC.

This clonotype has only one observation. This sequence may be a read error, since a much larger clone differs from it by one base. The chain employs TRBV2 and TRBJ1-1; D perhaps matches TRBD1 (5 bases). Germline V gives CDR1 SNHLY, CDR2 FYNNEI. The CDR3 is 14 residues long. CDR3 residues: CASSEAGPNTEASF. CDR3 coding DNA: TGTGCCAGCAGTGAAGCGGGACCTAACACTGAAGCTTCCTTT.

This clonotype was seen once. This chain links TRBV7-3 with TRBJ2-1; 9 bases align to TRBD1. Per germline, CDR1 SGHTA and CDR2 FQGTGA. V shed 0 bases and J 2 bases; nucleotides not matched to a gene: 5. This CDR3 is built from 17 residues. The CDR3 region is CASSLTSGTGTYNEQFF. CDR3 nucleotide sequence: TGTGCCAGCAGCTTAACCTCCGGGACAGGGACCTACAATGAGCAGTTCTTC.